The rows below give T cell receptor beta chains drawn from one sample of a study of cytomegalovirus exposure and HLA in healthy donors. TCRdb's copy holds only in-frame clones and misses some; the assay was immunoSEQ multiplex PCR. The table shows roughly 200,000 clones, with approximately 85% occurring only once. Sequencing was carried out using PBMCs. The source of these receptors is a woman between 50 and 59 years old in good health and CMV-seronegative. CDR3s leave out the opening cysteine and the closing phenylalanine or tryptophan. A D gene is named only where the DNA matches it firmly.

D gene	V gene	J gene	CDR3 length	CDR3 protein
NA	TRBV5-1	TRBJ2-1	9	ASSLDSEQF
TRBD1	TRBV5-5	TRBJ1-4	13	ASSFYGQGLGKLF
TRBD1	TRBV28	TRBJ2-7	12	ASRGQGSSYEQY
NA	TRBV27	TRBJ2-1	12	ASSSRTVWDEQF
NA	TRBV14	TRBJ2-7	12	ASSQRTVSYEQY
TRBD1	TRBV11-2	TRBJ2-7	10	ASSYRGYEQY
TRBD2	TRBV11-2	TRBJ2-1	15	ASSSYVRTSGPNEQF
TRBD2	TRBV29-1	TRBJ2-1	10	SAASGRYEQF
NA	TRBV5-1	TRBJ1-4	13	ASSLSPTTNEKLF
TRBD2	TRBV27	NA	17	ASSLTGLAGGSKPYEQY
NA	TRBV11-1	TRBJ2-1	9	ASSRNNEQF
TRBD2	TRBV28	TRBJ2-5	15	ASSSPRGTSGRKTQY
TRBD1	TRBV6-4	TRBJ1-2	12	ASRDREVKKGYT
TRBD1	TRBV6-1	TRBJ2-7	14	ASSELGQGSSYEQC
TRBD2	TRBV28	TRBJ2-1	15	ASGLAGMINSYNEQF
TRBD1	TRBV20-1	TRBJ1-1	9	SAGGKGAAF
TRBD1	TRBV28	TRBJ1-5	15	ASSTPGQEYSNQPQH
TRBD1	TRBV19	TRBJ1-2	15	ASRLRPTGSIVYGYT
NA	TRBV27	TRBJ2-7	13	ASSSSWAGSYEQY
TRBD1	TRBV28	TRBJ2-7	11	ASSKGQGGEQY
TRBD2	TRBV7-2	TRBJ2-1	14	ASSLVAGASYNEQF
TRBD1	TRBV6-5	TRBJ2-7	13	ASSPRQGSVYEQY
TRBD1	TRBV28	TRBJ2-7	12	ASSLTGTGGEQY